A selection of T cell receptor beta chains follows, all from one sample in a study of T-cell memory formation after mild COVID-19. TCRdb re-called the 5' RACE reads through MiXCR, storing one row per CDR3 protein. The sample holds hundreds of thousands of distinct CDR3 sequences, roughly 25% seen once. The sequenced sample was PBMCs or a T cell subset sorted from them (not recorded which). All receptors come from an adult woman who had mild COVID-19 (a few samples of this study predate the infection). Cell type and time point are not known. The CDR3 runs from the conserved cysteine through the conserved F or W. Fields, in order: clone size, V gene, J gene, D gene, CDR3 protein, CDR3 DNA. The D gene is left open where the match is weak. Where a row states a size, it is once, few, many or the class of an expanded clone; other rows omit it.

size: NA; V: TRBV6-2/TRBV6-3; J: TRBJ1-5; D: TRBD1; CDR3: CASSLQGHQPQHF; DNA: TGTGCCAGCAGTTTACAGGGGCATCAGCCCCAGCATTTT
size: NA; V: TRBV9; J: TRBJ2-6; D: NA; CDR3: CASSVGPGANVLTF; DNA: TGTGCCAGCAGCGTAGGGCCTGGGGCCAACGTCCTGACTTTC
size: NA; V: TRBV24-1; J: TRBJ2-7; D: TRBD1; CDR3: CATSDGTEKPYEQYF; DNA: TGTGCCACCAGTGACGGGACAGAAAAACCCTACGAGCAGTACTTC
size: many; V: TRBV4-3; J: TRBJ2-2; D: NA; CDR3: CASSQGPITNTGELFF; DNA: TGCGCCAGCAGCCAAGGTCCCATCACGAACACCGGGGAGCTGTTTTTT
size: few; V: TRBV20-1; J: TRBJ2-1; D: TRBD2; CDR3: CSADNVGLAGGRNEQFF; DNA: TGCAGTGCTGACAACGTGGGACTAGCGGGAGGGAGGAATGAGCAGTTCTTC
size: few; V: TRBV7-2; J: TRBJ2-2; D: NA; CDR3: CASSLASRGGTGELFF; DNA: TGTGCCAGCAGCTTAGCGAGCAGGGGGGGGACCGGGGAGCTGTTTTTT
size: NA; V: TRBV7-2; J: TRBJ2-2; D: TRBD2; CDR3: CASSLVAGANTGELFF; DNA: TGTGCCAGCAGCTTAGTAGCGGGAGCTAACACCGGGGAGCTGTTTTTT
size: many; V: TRBV12-3/TRBV12-4; J: TRBJ2-2; D: NA; CDR3: CASSYITALFF; DNA: TGTGCCAGCAGTTACATAACAGCGCTGTTTTTT
size: NA; V: TRBV6-2/TRBV6-3; J: TRBJ1-5; D: NA; CDR3: CASSYPPDSLLHF; DNA: TGTGCCAGCAGTTACCCCCCAGACAGCCTCCTTCATTTT
size: few; V: TRBV14; J: TRBJ2-3; D: NA; CDR3: CASSQLRAVAGRDTQYF; DNA: TGTGCCAGCAGCCAACTTCGGGCCGTCGCCGGGAGAGATACGCAGTATTTT
size: few; V: TRBV7-3; J: TRBJ1-2; D: NA; CDR3: CASSPGRIYGYTF; DNA: TGTGCCAGCAGTCCTGGACGGATATATGGCTACACCTTC
size: few; V: TRBV5-1; J: TRBJ1-1; D: NA; CDR3: CASSFGRMGSAEAFF; DNA: TGCGCCAGCAGCTTTGGGAGGATGGGAAGTGCTGAAGCTTTCTTT
size: few; V: TRBV10-3; J: TRBJ2-7; D: TRBD2; CDR3: CAISVPGTSREQYF; DNA: TGTGCCATCAGTGTGCCCGGGACTAGCCGGGAGCAGTACTTC
size: once; V: TRBV7-9; J: TRBJ1-5; D: NA; CDR3: CASSLEGHQPQHF; DNA: TGTGCCAGCAGCTTAGAAGGGCACCAGCCCCAGCATTTT
size: NA; V: TRBV28; J: TRBJ2-7; D: NA; CDR3: CAADSSSYEQYF; DNA: TGTGCCGCCGACAGTTCCTCCTACGAGCAGTACTTC
size: NA; V: TRBV12-3/TRBV12-4; J: TRBJ2-5; D: NA; CDR3: CASSFEGEETQYF; DNA: TGTGCCAGCAGTTTTGAGGGCGAAGAGACCCAGTACTTC
size: NA; V: TRBV19; J: TRBJ2-6; D: NA; CDR3: CASSMRGSGANVLTF; DNA: TGTGCCAGTAGTATGAGGGGCTCTGGGGCCAACGTCCTGACTTTC
size: NA; V: TRBV6-6; J: TRBJ2-7; D: TRBD2; CDR3: CASSLSGRASEQYF; DNA: TGTGCCAGCAGTCTAAGCGGGAGGGCCTCCGAGCAGTACTTC
size: NA; V: TRBV7-3; J: TRBJ2-1; D: TRBD1; CDR3: CASSLNQGALFF; DNA: TGTGCCAGCAGCTTAAACCAGGGGGCTCTGTTCTTC
size: few; V: TRBV10-3; J: TRBJ2-5; D: TRBD1; CDR3: CAISEGTARRETQYF; DNA: TGTGCCATCAGTGAGGGGACAGCCAGGAGAGAGACCCAGTACTTC
size: once; V: TRBV15; J: TRBJ2-7; D: NA; CDR3: CATSRERHSYEQYF; DNA: TGTGCCACCAGCAGGGAACGCCATTCCTACGAGCAGTACTTC
size: NA; V: TRBV24-1; J: TRBJ2-1; D: TRBD2; CDR3: CATSSSGYLNEQFF; DNA: TGTGCCACCTCCTCTAGCGGGTATCTGAATGAGCAGTTCTTC
size: NA; V: TRBV14; J: TRBJ2-5; D: TRBD2; CDR3: CASSHQRGIKQETQYF; DNA: TGTGCCAGCAGCCATCAGCGGGGCATCAAGCAAGAGACCCAGTACTTC
size: few; V: TRBV5-1; J: TRBJ2-6; D: NA; CDR3: CASSPRGSGANVLTF; DNA: TGCGCCAGCAGTCCAAGGGGCTCTGGGGCCAACGTCCTGACTTTC
size: NA; V: TRBV14; J: TRBJ2-7; D: TRBD1; CDR3: CASSPDRFAYEQYF; DNA: TGTGCCAGCAGCCCGGACAGGTTCGCCTACGAGCAGTACTTC
size: NA; V: TRBV7-8; J: TRBJ1-6; D: NA; CDR3: CASSLQGTYNSPLHF; DNA: TGTGCCAGCAGCTTGCAGGGAACTTATAATTCACCCCTCCACTTT
size: NA; V: TRBV11-2; J: TRBJ1-1; D: NA; CDR3: CASSLKQGLGLDTEAFF; DNA: TGTGCCAGCAGCTTAAAACAGGGCTTGGGCTTAGACACTGAAGCTTTCTTT
size: few; V: TRBV29-1; J: TRBJ2-1; D: NA; CDR3: CSVEGVFPIHNEQFF; DNA: TGCAGCGTTGAAGGAGTTTTCCCAATCCACAATGAGCAGTTCTTC
size: NA; V: TRBV11-2; J: TRBJ1-1; D: NA; CDR3: CASSLIRENTEAFF; DNA: TGTGCCAGCAGCCTCATCCGGGAGAACACTGAAGCTTTCTTT
size: NA; V: TRBV6-5; J: TRBJ2-4; D: NA; CDR3: CASREGPGVAKNIQYF; DNA: TGTGCCAGCAGGGAGGGACCGGGGGTGGCCAAAAACATTCAGTACTTC
size: NA; V: TRBV24-1; J: TRBJ1-2; D: TRBD1; CDR3: CATRGQGRFDYTF; DNA: TGTGCCACCAGGGGACAGGGGAGATTCGACTACACCTTC
size: few; V: TRBV7-9; J: TRBJ1-1; D: NA; CDR3: CASSSVENTEAFF; DNA: TGTGCCAGCAGCAGTGTGGAAAACACTGAAGCTTTCTTT
size: few; V: TRBV12-3/TRBV12-4; J: TRBJ1-6; D: NA; CDR3: CASSFGQGSHSPLHF; DNA: TGTGCCAGCAGTTTCGGTCAGGGAAGTCATTCACCCCTCCACTTT
size: many; V: TRBV3-1; J: TRBJ2-5; D: NA; CDR3: CASSQVGETQYF; DNA: TGCGCCAGCAGCCAAGTTGGGGAGACCCAGTACTTC
size: NA; V: TRBV4-1; J: TRBJ2-7; D: NA; CDR3: CASSQVLPHEQYF; DNA: TGCGCCAGCAGCCAAGTTCTACCCCACGAGCAGTACTTC
size: NA; V: TRBV7-9; J: TRBJ1-3; D: NA; CDR3: CASSLPAGDTSGNTIYF; DNA: TGTGCCAGCAGCCTCCCGGCGGGGGACACCTCTGGAAACACCATATATTTT
size: NA; V: TRBV5-1; J: TRBJ2-7; D: TRBD2; CDR3: CASSLIAGLSYEQYF; DNA: TGCGCCAGCAGCCTCATAGCGGGGCTTTCCTACGAGCAGTACTTC
size: few; V: TRBV9; J: TRBJ2-5; D: NA; CDR3: CASSVSSVPEQETQYF; DNA: TGTGCCAGCAGCGTAAGTTCGGTCCCTGAACAAGAGACCCAGTACTTC
size: few; V: TRBV12-3/TRBV12-4; J: TRBJ2-7; D: TRBD2; CDR3: CASRTGTSGSYQQYF; DNA: TGTGCCAGCAGGACCGGGACTAGCGGATCCTACCAGCAGTACTTC
size: NA; V: TRBV18; J: TRBJ1-2; D: NA; CDR3: CASSPLQGSYGYTF; DNA: TGTGCCAGCTCACCACTGCAGGGGAGCTATGGCTACACCTTC
size: few; V: TRBV5-5; J: TRBJ2-3; D: TRBD2; CDR3: CASRPASGSTDTQYF; DNA: TGTGCCAGCAGACCCGCTAGCGGGAGCACAGATACGCAGTATTTT
size: few; V: TRBV30; J: TRBJ2-2; D: NA; CDR3: CAWMVNTGELFF; DNA: TGTGCCTGGATGGTGAACACCGGGGAGCTGTTTTTT
size: few; V: TRBV20-1; J: TRBJ1-2; D: TRBD1; CDR3: CSARAAGTGTGYTF; DNA: TGCAGTGCTAGAGCTGCCGGGACAGGGACTGGCTACACCTTC
size: NA; V: TRBV7-2; J: TRBJ2-5; D: NA; CDR3: CASSRPGPQETQYF; DNA: TGTGCCAGCAGCCGTCCGGGACCACAAGAGACCCAGTACTTC
size: NA; V: TRBV6-1; J: TRBJ2-3; D: NA; CDR3: CASSSKEAFGDTQYF; DNA: TGTGCCAGCAGTTCGAAGGAGGCCTTCGGGGATACGCAGTATTTT
size: NA; V: TRBV29-1; J: TRBJ2-1; D: NA; CDR3: CSVVIPIGYNEQFF; DNA: TGCAGCGTTGTTATCCCTATCGGGTACAATGAGCAGTTCTTC
size: once; V: TRBV6-5; J: TRBJ2-4; D: NA; CDR3: CASSYSAVIAKNIQYF; DNA: TGTGCCAGCAGTTACTCCGCAGTAATAGCCAAAAACATTCAGTACTTC
size: many; V: TRBV3-1; J: TRBJ2-7; D: NA; CDR3: CASSRGGDYEQYF; DNA: TGTGCCAGCAGCCGGGGCGGGGACTACGAGCAGTACTTC
size: NA; V: TRBV9; J: TRBJ2-7; D: NA; CDR3: CAERQAALIEQYF; DNA: TGTGCCGAAAGACAGGCGGCTCTCATTGAGCAGTACTTC
size: few; V: TRBV15; J: TRBJ1-1; D: NA; CDR3: CATSRGITEAFF; DNA: TGTGCCACCAGCAGAGGAATCACTGAAGCTTTCTTT
size: few; V: TRBV7-2; J: TRBJ2-1; D: TRBD2; CDR3: CASSWGLQYNEQFF; DNA: TGTGCCAGCAGCTGGGGACTACAATACAATGAGCAGTTCTTC
size: NA; V: TRBV20-1; J: TRBJ2-2; D: TRBD1; CDR3: CSSGTGNGELFF; DNA: TGCAGTTCCGGGACAGGGAACGGGGAGCTGTTTTTT
size: NA; V: TRBV4-1; J: TRBJ2-1; D: TRBD1; CDR3: CASSLPPGTGGNEQFF; DNA: TGCGCCAGCAGCCTACCGCCAGGGACAGGGGGCAATGAGCAGTTCTTC
size: NA; V: TRBV3-1; J: TRBJ1-2; D: NA; CDR3: CASSHLQTYGYTF; DNA: TGTGCCAGCAGCCACCTTCAGACCTATGGCTACACCTTC
size: few; V: TRBV12-3/TRBV12-4; J: TRBJ2-5; D: NA; CDR3: CASSFLTDQETQYF; DNA: TGTGCCAGCAGTTTCTTGACAGATCAAGAGACCCAGTACTTC
size: NA; V: TRBV19; J: TRBJ2-5; D: NA; CDR3: CASSKDSQETQYF; DNA: TGTGCCAGTAGTAAGGACAGCCAAGAGACCCAGTACTTC
size: few; V: TRBV5-6; J: TRBJ2-4; D: TRBD2; CDR3: CASSSRGGWRNIQYF; DNA: TGTGCCAGCAGCTCCCGGGGGGGTTGGAGAAACATTCAGTACTTC
size: few; V: TRBV20-1; J: TRBJ2-7; D: NA; CDR3: CSARDETENQYEQYF; DNA: TGCAGTGCTAGAGACGAGACGGAAAATCAATACGAGCAGTACTTC
size: NA; V: TRBV19; J: TRBJ2-5; D: TRBD1; CDR3: CASSRETGAGETQYF; DNA: TGTGCCAGTAGTAGGGAGACAGGGGCCGGGGAGACCCAGTACTTC